This TCR beta chain originates from a study of T cell repertoires in cytomegalovirus infection. Study-wide background: Public TCR beta signatures indicated both CMV infection and matching HLA type. Study-level points and caveats: Within the response measured ex vivo, HLA-C-restricted CMV-specific TCR beta clonotypes were dominant.

TCRdb recomputed calls from the reads with MiXCR, one row per CDR3 protein. The sample yields about 530,000 distinct CDR3 sequences, about 25% seen once. Note on this clonotype: Its specificity is not known.

CDR1 is SQVTM, CDR2 ANQGSEA, per germline. V shed 7 bases and J shed 1 base, with 10 bases lying between them. The CDR3 is 12 residues long. The sequence was collected from a human donor in good health (CMV status not recorded). Some clones in this sample may be carry-over from other donors' samples. This chain connects TRBV29-1 to TRBJ1-2; D is perhaps TRBD1 (6 bases). Sequencing was performed on PBMCs. CDR3 region: CSAADSNYGYTF. The CDR3 nucleotides read TGCAGCGCGGCGGACAGTAACTATGGCTACACCTTC.